This T cell receptor beta chain stems from a study of blood T cells in healthy people across ages. The total RNA that was extracted per sample amounted to at least 5 micrograms. A remark on this clonotype: Its cognate antigen is unknown.

A second PCR, run for about 7 to 11 cycles, used a sample-barcoded 5' primer plus a J-beta primer mix. TCRdb used MiXCR to reprocess the 5' RACE reads, holding one entry per CDR3 protein. The sample holds over a million distinct CDR3 sequences; roughly 60% are singletons and the top ten take approximately 7%. There are 15 residues in the CDR3. Trimming removed 0 bases from V and 2 bases from J, with 10 bases in between. In germline, CDR1 is MNHEY, CDR2 SVGAGI. Study conclusions and caveats: Roughly linear age-related decline in beta diversity appeared, significant by age 40. Estimated diversity, derived from one million T cells, was regarded as an underestimate.

V and J are TRBV6-5 and TRBJ2-5, with a weak D call TRBD1 (6 bases). This TCR was sampled from a man between 18 and 29 years old in good health. Sequencing used blood. For the CDR3, the DNA is TGTGCCAGCAGTTACTCGATAGGACAGCAAGAGACCCAGTACTTC. Translating it yields CASSYSIGQQETQYF.